This TCR beta chain was recovered during a study of blood T cell repertoires in COVID-19 (TCRdb year 2020). Regarding the study in general: The collaborator samples originated in the United States, Italy and Spain and spanned the acute and convalescent phases of COVID-19. Deeply sampled blood TCRbeta repertoires from subjects exposed to, actively infected with, or recovered from COVID-19 were included in the dataset. The samples were drawn from two sources: the first 160 participants of the ongoing ImmuneRACE study, and 1,000 to 1,500 subjects contributed by 6 global collaborators. HLA class I and class II types, where available, came from metadata supplied by the sample provider rather than from assay-based typing. The repertoires were released in a freely available public database intended as a resource for research on the immune response to SARS-CoV-2. A de-identified subject ID, COVID-19 status, age in years and sex were almost always included in the sample metadata. The material from the prospective study consisted of cDNA or gDNA derived from T cells, B-cell-depleted T cells, or PBMCs.

TCRbeta CDR3 regions were amplified from genomic DNA by means of the immunoSEQ Assay, a bias-controlled multiplex PCR. The study's own analysis went as follows. Nucleated cell counts per sample were estimated from amplification of reference gene primers within the assay. To quantify the absolute abundance of each unique TCRbeta CDR3 rearrangement, sequence reads were collapsed and filtered. For each sample, productive Simpson clonality was calculated as the square root of Simpson's diversity index across productive rearrangements. In TCRdb, the immuneACCESS table is reduced to in-frame sequences with V and J assigned. These tables do not hold every clone; where another copy was compared, an unresolved V gene accounts for under half, and the others remain unexplained. V and J calls and clone size follow that table, whereas D and trimming were derived from the DNA. A total of 180,000 or so clones appear in this sample, 85% to 90% of them only once. Approximately 6.2% of the sample comes from the top ten.

Trimming accounts for 4 bases at V and 3 bases at J, while the number of junction bases matched to no gene is 8. Looking up the germline V gene (reference sequence) yields CDR1 LGHDT and CDR2 YNNKEL. The CDR3 starts with the cysteine, ends with the phenylalanine, and has 16 residues. Here the CDR3 DNA is all that survives: 48 bases in frame from base 1. Enrolling through a virtual design, the prospective study's participants ranged in age from about 18 to 100 years and lived across approximately 25 United States geographic areas. To assign participants to cohorts, the prospective study relied on clinical history that participants themselves reported in a screening survey and a study questionnaire. For ImmuneRACE Cohort 3, a participant was defined as recovered based on two consecutive negative NP/OP PCR tests, clearance by a healthcare professional, or resolution of symptoms. Each participant in the prospective study had whole blood, serum and a nasopharyngeal or oropharyngeal swab collected by mobile phlebotomists. Participants in the prospective study had the option to provide additional blood draws and questionnaires over a roughly 2-month period. Prospective study blood samples were shipped either frozen or at room temperature before DNA extraction.

This clone was recorded once. Its recognized antigen is unknown. Per-nucleotide qualities are absent, and no much larger clonotype sits a single base away. Overall study outcomes, separate from this receptor: The amount of clinical and demographic metadata varied by source and participant and was provided uncurated.

Sequencing was done on a sample of PBMCs or T cells enriched from blood (not recorded which). This chain is built from TRBV3-1 (or the pseudogene TRBV3-2) and TRBJ1-5; 8 bases in the junction line up with TRBD1. This TCR was sampled from a man between 35 and 55 years old who had recovered from COVID-19. CDR3 reads: CASSPADRANNQPQHF. The nucleotides read TGTGCCAGCAGCCCCGCGGACAGGGCCAACAATCAGCCCCAGCATTTT.